What follows describes a single T cell receptor (beta chain). What this receptor recognizes is not known. Qualities for individual bases were not recorded, and no much larger clone is one base off. This specimen belongs to a study of PD-L1 blockade in urothelial cancer (dated by TCRdb to about 2017). With regard to the full study: All patients started therapy around 2014 and received atezolizumab 1,200 mg intravenously every 3 weeks. Under 30 patients had pretreatment blood TCR-seq, about 24 had at least one posttreatment blood collection, and about 24 had tumor TCR-seq. Twenty-five of 29 patients were males with bladder-origin urothelial cancer, and about 60% of the roughly 29 reported a prior smoking history. Patients had an ECOG performance status of 0 or 1 and had received between 0 and 3 prior chemotherapy regimens. Pretreatment tumor samples, along with matched peripheral blood collected serially before and after atezolizumab treatment, underwent TCR sequencing. Blood samples were analyzed at two time points: 3 weeks after treatment start (second dose) and 6 weeks after treatment start. Blood samples gave median yields of approximately 130,000 T cells and 80,000 to 90,000 unique TCRs, along with a median clonality of around 0.08. Durable clinical benefit was achieved by nine patients but not by the remaining 20. In the same patients who had TCR sequencing, pretreatment tumors also underwent whole exome sequencing and RNA sequencing. Durable clinical benefit was defined as a progression-free survival longer than 6 months, and TCR features were additionally tested against progression-free survival and overall survival. The study, an exploratory multi-omic analysis, examined somatic, immune and clinical correlates of response to PD-L1 blockade with atezolizumab in urothelial cancer. General conclusions and limits of the study: A pretreatment peripheral blood TCR clonality below the median was linked to improved progression-free and overall survival. Because of the small sample size (n ≈ 29) and the many exploratory analyses performed, the results are intended to be regarded as hypothesis-generating. Patients with durable benefit showed greater expansion of tumor-associated TCR clones in peripheral blood 3 weeks after starting treatment (n of about 20, p = 0.022).

Each PCR received spiked-in synthetic TCR analog templates so that absolute template abundance could be estimated from read counts. The immunoSEQ assay used bias-controlled V and J gene primers to amplify TCRbeta CDR3 regions from genomic DNA. Sequencing of rearranged TCRbeta segments was performed at approximately 20X coverage. In the paper's pipeline: Sequencing errors were corrected by clustering and CDR3s were annotated against IMGT to assign V, D and J genes. Downstream analyses used only productive TCRbeta rearrangements, leaving out any out-of-frame or stop-codon sequences. Clonality was calculated as one minus the Shannon entropy normalized by the log of the number of unique productive sequences. Fisher's exact test with Benjamini-Hochberg correction, using a cutoff of adjusted p below 0.01, was how clones that differed between time points or between blood and tumor were identified. What TCRdb holds here is the immuneACCESS table cut down to in-frame rearrangements. Part of the clones is not present; checked against another copy, under half of the missing clones reflect an unresolved V gene, and the others are unexplained. V and J calls and clone size are as listed in that table; D and trimming were resolved from the DNA. This sample holds roughly 100,000 clones; approximately 86% were observed only once. The top ten hold roughly 2.2% of the sample.

A total of 25 to 30 patients with locally advanced or metastatic urothelial carcinoma, treated at Memorial Sloan Kettering on a trial protocol, made up the cohort. Peripheral blood mononuclear cells were collected pretreatment and during treatment, with between 1 and 8 total time points per patient. The Qiagen DNeasy Blood extraction kit was used to purify genomic DNA from total PBMCs and from tumor samples. PBMCs were collected pretreatment and during treatment, and were isolated and stored as previously described. The germline V gene (reference sequence) supplies CDR1 LNHDA and CDR2 SQIVND. Unmatched junction bases come to 4, with V trimmed by 8 bases and J by 0 bases. The CDR3 contains 13 residues, cysteine and phenylalanine counted. The retained sequence is limited to the CDR3, 39 bases, with the frame set at the first base.

Rearrangement joined TRBV19 to TRBJ2-7, and 7 junctional nucleotides match TRBD1. Sequencing used PBMCs, obtained around atezolizumab (anti-PD-L1) treatment. This TCR was sampled from a man between 50 and 59 years old with urothelial cancer. The nucleotide sequence is given as TGTGCCAGTTCGGGACAGTTCTCCTACGAGCAGTACTTC. Its protein product is CASSGQFSYEQYF.